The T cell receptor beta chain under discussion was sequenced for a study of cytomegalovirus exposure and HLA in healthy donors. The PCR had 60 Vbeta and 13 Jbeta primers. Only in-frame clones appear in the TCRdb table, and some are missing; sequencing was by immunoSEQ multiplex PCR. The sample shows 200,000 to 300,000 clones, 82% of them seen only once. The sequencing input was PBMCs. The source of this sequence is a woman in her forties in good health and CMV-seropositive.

CDR3 protein: CATSRDSWTGEDTEAFF. The CDR3 DNA follows: TGTGCCACCAGCAGAGATAGTTGGACAGGGGAGGACACTGAAGCTTTCTTT. The chain links TRBV15 to TRBJ1-1; TRBD1 matches at 9 bases. Germline trimming cut 0 bases from V and 3 bases from J; bases unmatched to any gene: 8. Germline CDR1 reads LNHNV; CDR2 reads YYDKDF (reference sequence). The CDR3 contains 17 residues.